One and the same sample provided the 9 T cell receptor beta chains below, sequenced in a study of cytomegalovirus exposure and HLA in healthy donors. Primers for the PCR totalled 60 Vbeta and 13 Jbeta. TCRdb keeps only in-frame clones here, not all; method: immunoSEQ multiplex PCR. The sample carries under 110,000 clones, approximately 85% recorded once. Sequencing was done on a sample of PBMCs. The receptors were sampled from a man aged 30 to 39 in good health and CMV-seronegative.

The V call is TRBV2, the J call TRBJ2-1, with a tentative D call TRBD1 (5 bases). Trimming removed 7 bases from V and 1 base from J, with 11 bases in between. This CDR3 contains 14 residues. Germline V gives CDR1 SNHLY, CDR2 FYNNEI. Here the CDR3 DNA reads TGTGCCAGCAACTCCAGGGTGTCCTACAATGAGCAGTTCTTC. It is translated as CASNSRVSYNEQFF.

The CDR3 here is CASSELRTGASEQYF. CDR3 nucleotides: TGTGCCAGCAGTGAATTGAGGACAGGGGCTAGTGAGCAGTACTTC. The rearrangement uses TRBV6-1 and TRBJ2-7; 9 bases match TRBD1. V was clipped by 2 bases and J by 7 bases; unmatched bases: 9. This CDR3 is built from 15 residues. Per the germline V gene, CDR1 is MNHNS and CDR2 is SASEGT.

The V and J genes are TRBV19 and TRBJ1-5, with D possibly TRBD1 on 6 matching bases. With 3 bases removed from V and 6 bases from J, the gap between germline ends came to 12 bases. CDR3 size: 14 residues. CDR1 and CDR2 (germline): LNHDA, SQIVND (reference sequence). The CDR3 spells CASSIAGGGQPQHF. The CDR3 DNA reads TGTGCCAGTAGTATTGCGGGGGGCGGTCAGCCCCAGCATTTT.

The chain carries TRBV7-9 and TRBJ2-7; D not resolved. Germline assignment: CDR1 SEHNR and CDR2 FQNEAQ (reference sequence). There are 17 residues in the CDR3. Trimming took off 5 bases at V and 0 bases at J, with 20 bases between the two ends. CDR3: CASSPPAPTRSSYEQYF. CDR3 DNA: TGTGCCAGCAGCCCTCCCGCCCCAACGCGGTCCTCCTACGAGCAGTACTTC.

This clone was found once. V is TRBV30 and J is TRBJ2-5, with TRBD2 as a possible D gene (5 bases). The germline CDR1 and CDR2 sequences are GTSNPN and SVGIG (reference sequence). The CDR3 consists of 16 residues. The V gene lost 1 base and the J gene lost 0 bases, with 15 bases spanning the gap. CDR3 residues: CAWSGKEADYQETQYF. As DNA, the CDR3 is TGTGCCTGGAGTGGCAAGGAGGCGGATTACCAAGAGACCCAGTACTTC.

The rearrangement links TRBV7-9 to TRBJ2-3, with 7 nucleotides matching TRBD1. Germline V CDR1 and CDR2: SEHNR, FQNEAQ (reference sequence). With V trimmed by 5 bases and J by 4 bases, 15 bases remained unmatched. The CDR3 is 17 residues long. The DNA of the CDR3 is TGTGCCAGCAGCCAGGGACAAGACAGGGAATGGGCAGATACGCAGTATTTT. This sequence encodes CASSQGQDREWADTQYF.

The count of this clone is one. An end of the junction does not agree with germline; a read error may underlie this. The rearrangement uses TRBV29-1 and TRBJ2-1, with TRBD2 matching over 7 bases. Per germline, CDR1 SQVTM and CDR2 ANQGSEA. The CDR3 extends over 12 amino acids. As DNA, the CDR3 is TGCAGCGGTGAAGGCCTAGCGGATGAGCAGTTCTTC. The encoded protein is CSGEGLADEQFF.

V usage is TRBV9 and J usage is TRBJ2-7; 8 bases align to TRBD1. The CDR3 spans 12 residues. V lost 3 bases, J lost 6 bases, and 2 bases stayed unmatched. The germline V gene encodes CDR1 SGDLS and CDR2 YYNGEE. The CDR3 spells CASSETGGEQYF. The CDR3 nucleotides read TGTGCCAGCAGCGAAACAGGGGGCGAGCAGTACTTC.

The chain links TRBV19 to TRBJ1-2, with a tentative D call TRBD1 (6 bases). The germline gives CDR1 LNHDA, CDR2 SQIVND (reference sequence). Trimming took off 3 bases at V and 0 bases at J, with 17 bases between the two ends. The CDR3 has 17 amino acids. CDR3 in DNA: TGTGCCAGTAGTATTGGGCACAGGGTAAGAGCTAACTATGGCTACACCTTC. Protein product: CASSIGHRVRANYGYTF.